Listed below are T cell receptor beta chains from one sample, sequenced in a study of T cells in localized non-small cell lung cancer. Clones were read by immunoSEQ multiplex PCR, and TCRdb kept only the in-frame ones, dropping some. The repertoire holds about 15,000 clones, with around 85% as singletons. The starting material was peripheral blood, obtained before any cancer treatment. Every receptor here comes from a female donor at least 60 years old with stage I squamous cell lung carcinoma. Each CDR3 is given with its conserved first and last residue. A D gene is named only where the DNA matches it firmly. Where a row states a size, it is once, few, many or the class of an expanded clone; other rows omit it.

V gene	clone size	D gene	J gene	CDR3 DNA	CDR3 protein
TRBV7-3	.	.	TRBJ2-2	TGTGCCAGCAGCTTTACTCCCAACACCGGGGAGCTGTTTTTT	CASSFTPNTGELFF
TRBV12-2	.	.	TRBJ1-1	TGTGCAAGTCGCTCCGAAGGGAGCAGGGGGTCTGAAGCTTTCTTT	CASRSEGSRGSEAFF
TRBV9	.	TRBD1	TRBJ2-1	TGTGCCAGCAGCAGACAGGGCAATGAGCAGTTCTTC	CASSRQGNEQFF
TRBV7-9	large	.	TRBJ1-3	TGTGCCAGCAGCTCGAATTCCCCAACTACTGGAAACACCATATATTTT	CASSSNSPTTGNTIYF
TRBV7-2	.	.	TRBJ2-2	TGTGCCAGCAGCTGGCTAGGGGGGAGGGGCGGGGAGCTGTTTTTT	CASSWLGGRGGELFF
TRBV10-2	.	TRBD1	TRBJ2-2	TGCGCCAGCTATCCGGACAGGACGAACACCGGGGAGCTGTTTTTT	CASYPDRTNTGELFF
TRBV30	.	.	TRBJ1-5	TGTGCCGCCGAGGGGGGGCGAAACCAGCCCCAGCATTTT	CAAEGGRNQPQHF
TRBV5-1	once	.	TRBJ1-1	TGCGCCAGCAGCTTGGAACAGGGCCGCCCTGAAGCTTTCTTT	CASSLEQGRPEAFF
TRBV5-1	once	.	TRBJ2-7	TGCGCCAGCAGCTCCGGGGGAGGTCTCTACGAGCAGTACTTC	CASSSGGGLYEQYF
TRBV18	few	.	TRBJ1-5	TGTGCCAGCTCACCGGCTAGCAATCAGCCCCAGCATTTT	CASSPASNQPQHF
TRBV6-5	.	TRBD1	TRBJ2-1	TGTGCCAGCAGACTGGACAGGGGGAATGAGCAGTTCTTC	CASRLDRGNEQFF
TRBV7-9	.	.	TRBJ1-2	TGTGCCAGCAGCTTAAATGAGGGCTACTATGGCTACACCTTC	CASSLNEGYYGYTF
TRBV5-4	few	TRBD2	TRBJ2-1	TGTGCCAGCAGCCGCAATCCCGGGGGGGAAAATGAGCAGTTCTTC	CASSRNPGGENEQFF
TRBV7-9	.	.	TRBJ2-2	TGTGCCAGCAGCCCCCTAGCGACTAACACCGGGGAGCTGTTTTTT	CASSPLATNTGELFF
TRBV27	.	.	TRBJ2-7	TGTGCCAGCAAATCTCAGTACGGAAGCTCCTACGAGCAGTACTTC	CASKSQYGSSYEQYF
TRBV27	once	.	TRBJ2-1	TGTGCCAGCAGAGGGGGGGCCAATGAGCAGTTCTTC	CASRGGANEQFF
TRBV5-4	once	.	TRBJ1-2	TGTGCCAGCAGCTTGGCGGACAGCCTTAGGTATGGCTACACCTTC	CASSLADSLRYGYTF
TRBV19	.	TRBD1	TRBJ2-7	TGTGCCAGTAGCGACCAGCCGGGACAGAGACCCTACGAGCAGTACTTC	CASSDQPGQRPYEQYF
TRBV6-6	.	TRBD1	TRBJ1-1	TGTGCCAGCACCAGGACAGGTGACACTGAAGCTTTCTTT	CASTRTGDTEAFF
TRBV4-2	.	.	TRBJ1-1	TGTGCCAGCAGCCAAGTTAGGGGGTGGATGAACACTGAAGCTTTCTTT	CASSQVRGWMNTEAFF
TRBV27	.	TRBD2	TRBJ2-3	TGTGCCAGCAGTGGTCTAGCGGGAGTCGTCTCAGATACGCAGTATTTT	CASSGLAGVVSDTQYF
TRBV2	.	TRBD2	TRBJ2-5	TGTGCCAGCATGGGGACTAGCGGGAGAGAAGAGACCCAGTACTTC	CASMGTSGREETQYF
TRBV6-1	.	.	TRBJ2-3	TGTGCCAGCAGTAATTTTTATTCTAGCACAGATACGCAGTATTTT	CASSNFYSSTDTQYF
TRBV11-2	.	.	TRBJ2-7	TGTGCCAGCAGCCAAGGGTTTTCCTACGAGCAGTACTTC	CASSQGFSYEQYF
TRBV5-4	.	.	TRBJ1-1	TGTGCCAGCAGCTTGAAGTACAGGGCAGCGAACACTGAAGCTTTCTTT	CASSLKYRAANTEAFF
TRBV2	few	.	TRBJ1-2	TGTGCCAGCAGTGTGAAGGGGAACTATGGCTACACCTTATCCTACACCTTC	CASSVKGNYGYTLSYTF
TRBV18	.	.	TRBJ1-3	TGTGCCAGCTCAGAAACCCTGAGCTCTGGAAACACCATATATTTT	CASSETLSSGNTIYF
TRBV7-2	.	TRBD2	TRBJ2-2	TGTGCCAGCAGCTTAGGGCTAGCGGGAGGAAGGGAGCTGTTTTTT	CASSLGLAGGRELFF
TRBV9	few	TRBD1	TRBJ1-4	TGTGCCAGCAGCGCCAATACAGGGGGCGGCGAAAAACTGTTTTTT	CASSANTGGGEKLFF
TRBV6-5	.	.	TRBJ1-4	TGTGCCAGCAGTTACTACGACAGCCCAACTAATGAAAAACTGTTTTTT	CASSYYDSPTNEKLFF
TRBV5-1	once	TRBD1	TRBJ1-1	TGCGCCAGCAGCATCGGACAGGGGCTGACATGGACTGAAGCTTTCTTT	CASSIGQGLTWTEAFF
TRBV10-3	once	.	TRBJ2-1	TGTGCCATCAGTGTTGTCAGAAGGGGGGTCTCCTACAATGAGCAGTTCTTC	CAISVVRRGVSYNEQFF
TRBV27	.	.	TRBJ1-5	TGTGCCAGCAGTTCCGGGGATCAGCCCCAGCATTTT	CASSSGDQPQHF
TRBV6-5	.	.	TRBJ2-1	TGTGCCAGCAGTTCCGGGGTGGGCTACAATGAGCAGTTCTTC	CASSSGVGYNEQFF
TRBV7-9	.	.	TRBJ1-2	TGTGCCAGCAGCTTAGGCGACGGAGGATTGCGTGGCTACACCTTC	CASSLGDGGLRGYTF
TRBV27	few	.	TRBJ2-3	TGTGCCAGCAGGAAAAGGCGGGTAAATCGGGGCACAGATACGCAGTATTTT	CASRKRRVNRGTDTQYF
TRBV6-5	.	.	TRBJ2-5	TGTGCCAGCAGTATAGGGGGTAGGGAGACCCAGTACTTC	CASSIGGRETQYF
TRBV27	medium-sized	.	TRBJ2-7	TGTGCCAGCAGTCGGGCAGGGAACGAGCAGTACTTC	CASSRAGNEQYF
TRBV6-1	.	.	TRBJ2-7	TGTGCCAGCCGGACATTTTACGAGCAGTACTTC	CASRTFYEQYF
TRBV9	.	TRBD1	TRBJ2-2	TGTGCCAGCAGCCCAACAGGGGGCTTCGGGACCGGGGAGCTGTTTTTT	CASSPTGGFGTGELFF
TRBV27	.	.	TRBJ2-2	TGTGCCAGCAGTCTCCGCGTGGGCACCGGGGAGCTGTTTTTT	CASSLRVGTGELFF
TRBV11-1	.	.	TRBJ2-7	TGTGCCAGCACCGGTCCTGGCTACGAGCAGTACTTC	CASTGPGYEQYF
TRBV5-4	once	TRBD1	TRBJ1-2	TGTGCCAGCAGCCAGGACAGGGGGCGCGGTGGCTACACCTTC	CASSQDRGRGGYTF
TRBV7-9	.	.	TRBJ1-2	TGTGCCAGCAGCCTACCAGGGTATGGCTACACCTTC	CASSLPGYGYTF
TRBV30	.	TRBD1	TRBJ1-1	TGTGCCAAAGACAGGGGCACTGAAGCTTTCTTT	CAKDRGTEAFF
TRBV7-8	.	TRBD2	TRBJ2-1	TGTGCCAGCAGCACTTCTCTAGCGGGAGTCTACAATGAGCAGTTCTTC	CASSTSLAGVYNEQFF
TRBV18	.	TRBD1	TRBJ1-5	TGTGTCAGCTCACCACCGGGACAGGGCAATCAGCCCCAGCATTTT	CVSSPPGQGNQPQHF
TRBV28	.	.	TRBJ1-2	TGTGCCAGCAGCTCCCCGGGGGGCCCTTCTAACTATGGCTACACCTTC	CASSSPGGPSNYGYTF
TRBV5-1	.	.	TRBJ2-2	TGCGCCAGCAGCCATACAGGGACACAGAACACCGGGGAGCTGTTTTTT	CASSHTGTQNTGELFF
TRBV5-6	.	.	TRBJ1-4	TGTGCCAGCAGCTTCTCAGACAGGCCCGGGAGAAAACTGTTTTTT	CASSFSDRPGRKLFF
TRBV7-2	.	.	TRBJ2-7	TGTGCCAGCAGCTTAGAGGTCGACGGGACCTTATTTAAATCCTACGAGCAGTACTTC	CASSLEVDGTLFKSYEQYF
TRBV10-2	.	TRBD1	TRBJ1-2	TGCGCCAGCAGTGAGTCGAGCGGGACAGGCTATGGCTACACCTTC	CASSESSGTGYGYTF
TRBV5-4	.	TRBD1	TRBJ2-5	TGTGCCAGCAACTTCCGGGGTCAGGGGGTAGAGACCCAGTACTTC	CASNFRGQGVETQYF
TRBV7-9	.	.	TRBJ1-2	TGTGCCAGCAGAGGTTCAGGGGCTAACTATGGCTACACCTTC	CASRGSGANYGYTF
TRBV30	.	TRBD2	TRBJ2-1	TGTGCCTGGAGTCTTAGCGGGGGGCTACAAGAAAATGAGCAGTTCTTC	CAWSLSGGLQENEQFF
TRBV6-5	.	TRBD2	TRBJ2-3	TGTGCCAGCAGTCCCGGGACTAGCCCAACCGATACGCAGTATTTT	CASSPGTSPTDTQYF
TRBV9	.	.	TRBJ1-5	TGTGCCAGCAGCGTAGTTCGAAGGACAGCGAAACAGCCCCAGCATTTT	CASSVVRRTAKQPQHF